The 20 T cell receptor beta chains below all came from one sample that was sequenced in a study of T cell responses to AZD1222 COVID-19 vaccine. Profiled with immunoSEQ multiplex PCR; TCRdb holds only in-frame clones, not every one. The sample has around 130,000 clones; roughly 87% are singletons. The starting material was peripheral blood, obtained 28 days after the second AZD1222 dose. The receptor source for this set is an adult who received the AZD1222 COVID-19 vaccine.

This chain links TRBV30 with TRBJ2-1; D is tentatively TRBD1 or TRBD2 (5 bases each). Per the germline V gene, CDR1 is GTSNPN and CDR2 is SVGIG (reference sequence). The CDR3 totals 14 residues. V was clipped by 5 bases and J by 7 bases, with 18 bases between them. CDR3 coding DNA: TGTGCCTGGGACGGGCAGGGAGTTATAAATGAGCAGTTCTTC. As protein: CAWDGQGVINEQFF.

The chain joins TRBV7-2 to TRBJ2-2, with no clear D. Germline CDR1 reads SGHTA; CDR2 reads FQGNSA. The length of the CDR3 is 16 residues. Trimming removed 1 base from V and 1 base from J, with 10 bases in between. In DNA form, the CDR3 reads TGTGCCAGCAGCTTAGTGTGGGGTTTGAACACCGGGGAGCTGTTTTTT. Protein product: CASSLVWGLNTGELFF. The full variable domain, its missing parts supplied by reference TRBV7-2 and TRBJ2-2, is GAGVSQSPSNKVTEKGKDVELRCDPISGHTALYWYRQSLGQGLEFLIYFQGNSAPDKSGLPSDRFSAERTGGSVSTLTIQRTQQEDSAVYLCASSLVWGLNTGELFFGEGSRLTVL.

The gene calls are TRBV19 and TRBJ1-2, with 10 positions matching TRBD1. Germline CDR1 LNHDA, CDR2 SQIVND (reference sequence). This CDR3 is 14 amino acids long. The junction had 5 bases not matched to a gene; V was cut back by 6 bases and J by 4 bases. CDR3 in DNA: TGTGCCAGTAGCCAGGACAGGGGGTCCTATGGCTACACCTTC. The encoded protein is CASSQDRGSYGYTF.

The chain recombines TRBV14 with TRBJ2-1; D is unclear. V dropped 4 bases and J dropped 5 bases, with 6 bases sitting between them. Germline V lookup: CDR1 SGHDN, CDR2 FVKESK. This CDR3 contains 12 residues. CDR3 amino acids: CASSRTDNEQFF. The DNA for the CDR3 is TGTGCCAGCAGCCGCACGGACAATGAGCAGTTCTTC.

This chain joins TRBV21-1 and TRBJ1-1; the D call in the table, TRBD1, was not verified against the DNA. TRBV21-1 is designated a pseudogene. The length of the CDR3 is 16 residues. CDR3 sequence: CASSKVGGALNTEAFF. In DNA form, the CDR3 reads TGTGCCAGCAGCAAAGTAGGGGGCGCCCTGAACACTGAAGCTTTCTTT.

The chain's CDR3 is CSVLPTGGRTEAFF. As DNA, the CDR3 is TGCAGCGTGCTCCCGACAGGGGGTAGGACTGAAGCTTTCTTT. V gene TRBV29-1 combines with J gene TRBJ1-1, with 9 nucleotides matching TRBD1. The CDR3 is made up of 14 amino acids. J lost 5 bases, V lost 6 bases, and 10 bases had no gene match. From germline, CDR1 is SQVTM and CDR2 ANQGSEA. Looking up the rest from reference TRBV29-1 and TRBJ1-1 gives the full variable domain: SAVISQKPSRDICQRGTSLTIQCQVDSQVTMMFWYRQQPGQSLTLIATANQGSEATYESGFVIDKFPISRPNLTFSTLTVSNMSPEDSSIYLCSVLPTGGRTEAFFGQGTRLTVV.

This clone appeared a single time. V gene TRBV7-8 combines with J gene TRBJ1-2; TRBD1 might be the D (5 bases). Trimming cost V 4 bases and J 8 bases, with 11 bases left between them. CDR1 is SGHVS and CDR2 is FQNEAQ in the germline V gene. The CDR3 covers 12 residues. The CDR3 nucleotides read TGTGCCAGCAGCTGGGCAGGGAGGGGCTACACCTTC. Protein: CASSWAGRGYTF.

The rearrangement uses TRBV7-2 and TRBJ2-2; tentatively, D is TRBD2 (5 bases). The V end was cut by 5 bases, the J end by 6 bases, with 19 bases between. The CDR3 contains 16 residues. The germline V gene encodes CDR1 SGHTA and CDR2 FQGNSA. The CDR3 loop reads CASSPETWTGSGELFF. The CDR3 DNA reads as TGTGCCAGCAGCCCAGAGACATGGACGGGGTCCGGGGAGCTGTTTTTT. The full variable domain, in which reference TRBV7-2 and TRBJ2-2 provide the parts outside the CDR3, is GAGVSQSPSNKVTEKGKDVELRCDPISGHTALYWYRQSLGQGLEFLIYFQGNSAPDKSGLPSDRFSAERTGGSVSTLTIQRTQQEDSAVYLCASSPETWTGSGELFFGEGSRLTVL.

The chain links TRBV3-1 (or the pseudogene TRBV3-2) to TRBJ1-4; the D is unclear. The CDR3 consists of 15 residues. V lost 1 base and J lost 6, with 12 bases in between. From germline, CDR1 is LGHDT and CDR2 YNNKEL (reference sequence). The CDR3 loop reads CASSQGTELYEKLFF. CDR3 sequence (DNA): TGTGCCAGCAGCCAAGGTACGGAGCTCTATGAAAAACTGTTTTTT.

CDR3 bases: TGTGCCAGCAGCTTAGGTTACAGCAATGAAAAACTGTTTTTT. It codes for CASSLGYSNEKLFF. The genes are TRBV7-8 and TRBJ1-4; D is ambiguous. The germline V gene encodes CDR1 SGHVS and CDR2 FQNEAQ. This CDR3 region has 14 residues. V gave up 1 base and J gave up 5 bases, with 8 bases separating them.

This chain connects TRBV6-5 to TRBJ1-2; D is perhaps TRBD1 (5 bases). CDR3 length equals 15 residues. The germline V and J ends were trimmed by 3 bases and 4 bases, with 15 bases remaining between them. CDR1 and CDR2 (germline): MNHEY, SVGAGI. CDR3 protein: CASSYLFQGAYGYTF. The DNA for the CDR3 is TGTGCCAGCAGTTATCTCTTCCAGGGTGCCTATGGCTACACCTTC.

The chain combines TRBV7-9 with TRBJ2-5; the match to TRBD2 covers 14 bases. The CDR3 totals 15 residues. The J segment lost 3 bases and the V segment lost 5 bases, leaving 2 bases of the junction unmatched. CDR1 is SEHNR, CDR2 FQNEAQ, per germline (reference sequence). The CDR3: CASSQGLAGEETQYF. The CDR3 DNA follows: TGTGCCAGCAGCCAGGGACTAGCGGGGGAAGAGACCCAGTACTTC.

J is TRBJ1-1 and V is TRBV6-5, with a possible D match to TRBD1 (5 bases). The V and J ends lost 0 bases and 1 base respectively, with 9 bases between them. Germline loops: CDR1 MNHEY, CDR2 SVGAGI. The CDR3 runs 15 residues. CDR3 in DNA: TGTGCCAGCAGTTACTCGCCAGGGCGGAACACTGAAGCTTTCTTT. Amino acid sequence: CASSYSPGRNTEAFF.

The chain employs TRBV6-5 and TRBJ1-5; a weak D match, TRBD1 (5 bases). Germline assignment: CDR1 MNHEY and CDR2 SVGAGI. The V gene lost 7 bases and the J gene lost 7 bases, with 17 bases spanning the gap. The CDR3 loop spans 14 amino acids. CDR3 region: CASTEAGWGQPQHF. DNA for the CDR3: TGTGCCAGCACCGAGGCGGGGTGGGGGCAGCCCCAGCATTTT.

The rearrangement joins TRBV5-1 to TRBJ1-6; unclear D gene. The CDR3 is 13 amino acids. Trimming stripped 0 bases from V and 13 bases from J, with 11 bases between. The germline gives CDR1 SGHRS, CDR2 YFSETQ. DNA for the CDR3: TGCGCCAGCAGCTTGGAGGCTCAGCAGCCCCTCCACTTT. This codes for CASSLEAQQPLHF.

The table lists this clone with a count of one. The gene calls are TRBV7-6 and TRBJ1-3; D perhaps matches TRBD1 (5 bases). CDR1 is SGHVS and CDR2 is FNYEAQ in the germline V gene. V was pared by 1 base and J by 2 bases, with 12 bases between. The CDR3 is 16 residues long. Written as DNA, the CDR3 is TGTGCCAGCAGCTTAGGGGCAGGGTATGCTGGAAACACCATATATTTT. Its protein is CASSLGAGYAGNTIYF.

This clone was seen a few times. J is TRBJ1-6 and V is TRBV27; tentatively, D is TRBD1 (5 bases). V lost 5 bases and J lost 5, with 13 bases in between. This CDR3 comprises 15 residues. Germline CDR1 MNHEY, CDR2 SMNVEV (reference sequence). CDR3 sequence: CASSPRGRDNSPLHF. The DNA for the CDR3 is TGTGCCAGCAGTCCTAGGGGTAGGGATAATTCACCCCTCCACTTT.

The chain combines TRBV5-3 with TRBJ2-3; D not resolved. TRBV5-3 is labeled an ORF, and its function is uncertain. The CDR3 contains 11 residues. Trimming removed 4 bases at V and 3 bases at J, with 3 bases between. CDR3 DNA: TGTGCCAGAAGCAATACAGATACGCAGTATTTT. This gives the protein CARSNTDTQYF.

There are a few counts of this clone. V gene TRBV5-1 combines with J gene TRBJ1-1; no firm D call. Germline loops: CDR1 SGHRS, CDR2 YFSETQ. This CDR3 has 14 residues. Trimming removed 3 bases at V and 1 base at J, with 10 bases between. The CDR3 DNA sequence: TGCGCCAGCAGCTCAAACCTACCGAACACTGAAGCTTTCTTT. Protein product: CASSSNLPNTEAFF. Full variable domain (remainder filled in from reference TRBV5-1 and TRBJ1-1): KAGVTQTPRYLIKTRGQQVTLSCSPISGHRSVSWYQQTPGQGLQFLFEYFSETQRNKGNFPGRFSGRQFSNSRSEMNVSTLELGDSALYLCASSSNLPNTEAFFGQGTRLTVV.

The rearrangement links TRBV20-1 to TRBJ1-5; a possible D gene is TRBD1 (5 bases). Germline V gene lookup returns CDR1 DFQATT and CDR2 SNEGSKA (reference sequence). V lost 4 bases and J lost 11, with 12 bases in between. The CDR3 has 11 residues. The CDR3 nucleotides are TGCAGTGCTAAACCTCTGGGGGCCCAGCATTTT. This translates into CSAKPLGAQHF.